This TCR beta chain originates from a study of PD-L1 blockade in urothelial cancer. On the study more broadly: Per blood sample, T cells had a median of roughly 140,000.

Sequencing was performed with immunoSEQ multiplex PCR; in TCRdb, only in-frame clones are kept and a portion is missing. Of around 130,000 clones detected, approximately 84% appear once; the ten largest clones hold 3.2%. For this clone: As yet, its antigen is unknown.

Noted time point: pretreatment peripheral blood. Each patient supplied 1 to 8 pretreatment and on-treatment samples. Study results and limitations: At the 3-week point, tumor-associated blood clones expanded more in durable-benefit patients.

Sample: PBMCs, taken around atezolizumab (anti-PD-L1) treatment. This clonotype originated in a man aged 50-59 years with urothelial cancer.

The CDR3 DNA reads as TGTGCCAGCAGTGACTCGTGGAGAGGCAATCAGCCCCAGCATTTT. It encodes CASSDSWRGNQPQHF. V is TRBV6-4 and J is TRBJ1-5; D remains unclear. V was cut by 0 bases and J by 2 bases, with 8 bases left in between. The CDR3 runs 15 residues. Germline CDR1 and CDR2: MRHNA and SNTAGT.